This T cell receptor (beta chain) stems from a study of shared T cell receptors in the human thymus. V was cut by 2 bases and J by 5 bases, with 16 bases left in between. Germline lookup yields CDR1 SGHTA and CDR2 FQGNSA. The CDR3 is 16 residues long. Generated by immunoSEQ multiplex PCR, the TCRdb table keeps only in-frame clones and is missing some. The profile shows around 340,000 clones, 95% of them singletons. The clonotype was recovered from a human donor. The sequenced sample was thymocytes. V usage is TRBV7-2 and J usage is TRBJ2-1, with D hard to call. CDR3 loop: CASSLSRASFNNEQFF. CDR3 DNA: TGTGCCAGCAGCTTAAGTCGGGCCTCCTTTAACAATGAGCAGTTCTTC.